The table lists the clone carrying this T cell receptor beta chain with a few counts. Its target is unknown. V was clipped by 1 base and J by 8 bases, with 17 bases between them. From germline, CDR1 is SGHVS and CDR2 FQNEAQ. The CDR3 length is 15 residues. This entry is derived from a study of T cells after yellow fever vaccination. General observations from the study: Across the CD4 and CD8 compartments, a small share of clonotypes was present in both. Post-booster repertoires again held most primary-vaccination clones (approximately 96% CD4, over 80% CD8).

UMIs were added to TCR cDNA along with a universal primer site when it was made by 5'RACE template switching. A single record per CDR3 protein comes from TCRdb applying MiXCR to the 5' RACE reads. Here the sample spans hundreds of thousands of distinct CDR3 sequences, 13% being singletons. The chain uses TRBV7-8 and TRBJ1-1; D not certain. This TCR was recovered from a man aged 25-45 years who received the YFV17D yellow fever vaccine. Sequenced here: PBMCs, sampled on the day of the yellow fever booster vaccination. The CDR3 DNA follows: TGTGCCAGCAGCTTAGGGGCAGGCCCAATGCCCGAAGCTTTCTTT. Translation gives CASSLGAGPMPEAFF. Full variable domain (outside the CDR3, taken from reference TRBV7-8 and TRBJ1-1): GAGVSQSPRYKVAKRGQDVALRCDPISGHVSLFWYQQALGQGPEFLTYFQNEAQLDKSGLPSDRFFAERPEGSVSTLKIQRTQQEDSAVYLCASSLGAGPMPEAFFGQGTRLTVV.